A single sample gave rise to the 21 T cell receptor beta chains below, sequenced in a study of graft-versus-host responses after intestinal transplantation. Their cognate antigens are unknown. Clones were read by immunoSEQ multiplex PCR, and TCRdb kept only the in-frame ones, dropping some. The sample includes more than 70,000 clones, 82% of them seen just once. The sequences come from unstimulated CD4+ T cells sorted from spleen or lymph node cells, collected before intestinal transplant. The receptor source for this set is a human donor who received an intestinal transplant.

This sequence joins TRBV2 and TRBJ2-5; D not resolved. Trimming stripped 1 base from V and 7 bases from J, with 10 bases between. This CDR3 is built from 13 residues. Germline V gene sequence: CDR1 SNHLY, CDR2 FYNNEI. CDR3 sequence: CASSEGVTRTQYF. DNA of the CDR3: TGTGCCAGCAGTGAAGGGGTGACTCGGACCCAGTACTTC.

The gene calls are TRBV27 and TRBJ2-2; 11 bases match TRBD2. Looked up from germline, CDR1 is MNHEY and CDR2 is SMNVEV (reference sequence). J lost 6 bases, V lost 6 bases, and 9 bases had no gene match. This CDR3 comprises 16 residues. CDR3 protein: CASRGLAGGFAGELFF. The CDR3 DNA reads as TGTGCCAGCAGGGGGCTAGCGGGAGGTTTCGCCGGGGAGCTGTTTTTT.

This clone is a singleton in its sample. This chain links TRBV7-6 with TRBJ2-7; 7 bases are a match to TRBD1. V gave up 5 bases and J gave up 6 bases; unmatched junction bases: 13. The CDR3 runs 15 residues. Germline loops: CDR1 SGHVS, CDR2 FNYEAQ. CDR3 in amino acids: CASSPAIGGLSEQYF. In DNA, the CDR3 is TGTGCCAGCAGCCCGGCCATAGGGGGCTTAAGCGAGCAGTACTTC.

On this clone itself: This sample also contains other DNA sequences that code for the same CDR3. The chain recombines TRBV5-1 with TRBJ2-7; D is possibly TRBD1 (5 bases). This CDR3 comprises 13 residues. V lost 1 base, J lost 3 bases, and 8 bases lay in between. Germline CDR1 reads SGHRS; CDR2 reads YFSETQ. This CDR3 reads CASSLTGDYEQYF. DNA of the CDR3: TGCGCCAGCAGCTTGACAGGTGACTACGAGCAGTACTTC. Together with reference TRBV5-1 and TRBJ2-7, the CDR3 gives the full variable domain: KAGVTQTPRYLIKTRGQQVTLSCSPISGHRSVSWYQQTPGQGLQFLFEYFSETQRNKGNFPGRFSGRQFSNSRSEMNVSTLELGDSALYLCASSLTGDYEQYFGPGTRLTVT.

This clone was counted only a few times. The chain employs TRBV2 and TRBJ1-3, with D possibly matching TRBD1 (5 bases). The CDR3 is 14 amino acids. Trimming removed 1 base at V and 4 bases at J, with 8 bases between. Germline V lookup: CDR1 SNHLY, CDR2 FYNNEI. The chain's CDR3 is CASSEGGGGNTIYF. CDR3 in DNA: TGTGCCAGCAGTGAAGGGGGCGGAGGAAACACCATATATTTT.

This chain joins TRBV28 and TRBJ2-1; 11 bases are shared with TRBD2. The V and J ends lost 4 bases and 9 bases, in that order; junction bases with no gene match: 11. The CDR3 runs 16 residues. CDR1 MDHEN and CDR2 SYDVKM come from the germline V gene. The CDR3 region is CASSWELIAGGGEQFF. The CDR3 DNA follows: TGTGCCAGCAGTTGGGAACTCATAGCGGGAGGGGGTGAGCAGTTCTTC.

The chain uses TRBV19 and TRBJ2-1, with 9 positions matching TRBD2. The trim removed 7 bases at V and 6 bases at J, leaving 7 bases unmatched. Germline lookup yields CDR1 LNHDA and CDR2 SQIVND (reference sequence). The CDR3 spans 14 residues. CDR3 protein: CASIGRGGSNEQFF. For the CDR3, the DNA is TGTGCCAGTATTGGGCGGGGGGGCTCCAATGAGCAGTTCTTC.

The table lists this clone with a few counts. The CDR3 DNA reads as TGTGCCAGCAGCCCGAACGTACAGGGATCCTATGGCTACACCTTC. This encodes CASSPNVQGSYGYTF. This chain uses TRBV7-6 with TRBJ1-2; a weak D match, TRBD1 (6 bases). Germline loops: CDR1 SGHVS, CDR2 FNYEAQ. CDR3 length: 15 amino acids. Trimming took 5 bases from V and 4 from J, leaving 17 bases between them.

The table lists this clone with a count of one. The CDR3 loop reads CASSSGGIGDTQYF. CDR3 nucleotides: TGTGCCAGCAGTTCGGGGGGCATTGGAGATACGCAGTATTTT. The chain uses TRBV6-1 and TRBJ2-3; tentatively, D is TRBD2 (7 bases). In germline, CDR1 is MNHNS, CDR2 SASEGT. This CDR3 spans 14 amino acids. V lost 5 bases and J 5 bases, leaving 14 bases between the germline ends.

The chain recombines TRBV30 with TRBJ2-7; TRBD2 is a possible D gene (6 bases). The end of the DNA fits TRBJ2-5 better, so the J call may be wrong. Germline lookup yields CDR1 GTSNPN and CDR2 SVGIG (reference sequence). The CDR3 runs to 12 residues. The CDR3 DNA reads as TGTGCCTCCGCTAGCGTCCAAGAGACCCAGTACTTC. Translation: CASASVQETQYF.

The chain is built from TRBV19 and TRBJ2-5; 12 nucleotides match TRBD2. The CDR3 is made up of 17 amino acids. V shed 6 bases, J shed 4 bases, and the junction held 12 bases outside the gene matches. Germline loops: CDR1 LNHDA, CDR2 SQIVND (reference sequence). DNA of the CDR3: TGTGCCAGTAGCCCCCGGTATGGACTAGCGGGGTCAGAGACCCAGTACTTC. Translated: CASSPRYGLAGSETQYF.

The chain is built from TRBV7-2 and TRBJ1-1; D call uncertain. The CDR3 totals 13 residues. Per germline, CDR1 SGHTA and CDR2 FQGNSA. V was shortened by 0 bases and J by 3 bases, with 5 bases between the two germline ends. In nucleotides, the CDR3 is TGTGCCAGCAGCTTAGCGGGAGACACTGAAGCTTTCTTT. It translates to CASSLAGDTEAFF. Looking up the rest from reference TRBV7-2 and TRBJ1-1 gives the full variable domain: GAGVSQSPSNKVTEKGKDVELRCDPISGHTALYWYRQSLGQGLEFLIYFQGNSAPDKSGLPSDRFSAERTGGSVSTLTIQRTQQEDSAVYLCASSLAGDTEAFFGQGTRLTVV.

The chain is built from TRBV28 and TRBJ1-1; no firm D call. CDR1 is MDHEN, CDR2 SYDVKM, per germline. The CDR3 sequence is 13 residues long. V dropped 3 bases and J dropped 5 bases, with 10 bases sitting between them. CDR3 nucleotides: TGTGCCAGCAGTTTTGGGCCTCAAACTGAAGCTTTCTTT. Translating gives CASSFGPQTEAFF. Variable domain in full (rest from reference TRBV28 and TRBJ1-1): DVKVTQSSRYLVKRTGEKVFLECVQDMDHENMFWYRQDPGLGLRLIYFSYDVKMKEKGDIPEGYSVSREKKERFSLILESASTNQTSMYLCASSFGPQTEAFFGQGTRLTVV.

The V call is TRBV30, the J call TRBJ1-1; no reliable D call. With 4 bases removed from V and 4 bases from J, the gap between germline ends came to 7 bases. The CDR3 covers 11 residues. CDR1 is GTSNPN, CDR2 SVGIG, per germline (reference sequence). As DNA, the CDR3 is TGTGCCTGGACCCTCGGCACTGAAGCTTTCTTT. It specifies CAWTLGTEAFF.

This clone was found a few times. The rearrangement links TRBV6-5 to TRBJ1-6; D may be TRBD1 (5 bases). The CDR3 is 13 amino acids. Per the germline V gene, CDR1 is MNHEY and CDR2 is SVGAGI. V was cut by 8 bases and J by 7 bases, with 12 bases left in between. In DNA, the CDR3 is TGTGCCAGCTTGGGGCAGAGCAATTCACCCCTCCACTTT. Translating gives CASLGQSNSPLHF.

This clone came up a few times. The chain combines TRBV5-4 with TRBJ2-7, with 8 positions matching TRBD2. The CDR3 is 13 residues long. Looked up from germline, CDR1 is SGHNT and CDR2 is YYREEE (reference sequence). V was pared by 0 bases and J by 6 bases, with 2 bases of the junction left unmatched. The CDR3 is CASSLAAGGEQYF. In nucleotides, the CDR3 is TGTGCCAGCAGCTTGGCCGCGGGAGGCGAGCAGTACTTC.

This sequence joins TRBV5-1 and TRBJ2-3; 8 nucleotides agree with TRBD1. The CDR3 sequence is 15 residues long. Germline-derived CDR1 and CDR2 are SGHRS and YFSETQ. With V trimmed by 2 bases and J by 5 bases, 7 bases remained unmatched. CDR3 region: CASSFPGQEGDTQYF. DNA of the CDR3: TGCGCCAGCAGCTTTCCGGGACAGGAGGGAGATACGCAGTATTTT.

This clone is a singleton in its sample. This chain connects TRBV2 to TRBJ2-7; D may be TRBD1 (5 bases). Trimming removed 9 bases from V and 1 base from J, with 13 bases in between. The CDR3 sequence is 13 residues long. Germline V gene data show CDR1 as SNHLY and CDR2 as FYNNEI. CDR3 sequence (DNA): TGTGCCAGTAGCCCCAGGGTTTCCTACGAGCAGTACTTC. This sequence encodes CASSPRVSYEQYF.

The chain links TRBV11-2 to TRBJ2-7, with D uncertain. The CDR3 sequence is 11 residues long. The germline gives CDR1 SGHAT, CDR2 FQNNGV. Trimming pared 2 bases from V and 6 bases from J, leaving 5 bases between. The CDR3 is CASSLLREQYF. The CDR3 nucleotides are TGTGCCAGCAGCTTACTTCGCGAGCAGTACTTC.

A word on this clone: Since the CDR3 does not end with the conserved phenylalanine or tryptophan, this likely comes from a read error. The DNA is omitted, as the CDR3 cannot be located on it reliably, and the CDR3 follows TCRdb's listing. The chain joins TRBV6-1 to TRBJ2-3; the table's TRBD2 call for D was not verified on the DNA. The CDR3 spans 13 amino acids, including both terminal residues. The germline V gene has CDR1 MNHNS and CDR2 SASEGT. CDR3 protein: CASSEDMRLAPTV.

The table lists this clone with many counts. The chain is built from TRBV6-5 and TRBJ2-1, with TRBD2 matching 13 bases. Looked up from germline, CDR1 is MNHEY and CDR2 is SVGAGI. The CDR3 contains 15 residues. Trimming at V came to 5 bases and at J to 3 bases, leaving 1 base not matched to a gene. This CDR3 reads CASSRLAGGYNEQFF. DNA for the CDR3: TGTGCCAGCAGTCGACTAGCGGGGGGCTACAATGAGCAGTTCTTC.